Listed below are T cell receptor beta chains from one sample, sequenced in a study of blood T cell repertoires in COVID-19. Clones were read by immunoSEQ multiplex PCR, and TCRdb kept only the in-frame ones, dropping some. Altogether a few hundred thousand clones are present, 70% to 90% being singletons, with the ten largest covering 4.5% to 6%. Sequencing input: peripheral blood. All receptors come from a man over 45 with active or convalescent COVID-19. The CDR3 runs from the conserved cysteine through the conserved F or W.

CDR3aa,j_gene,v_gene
CASSQDSLNTEAFF,TRBJ1-1,TRBV14
CASRPGGQETQYF,TRBJ2-5,TRBV28
CASSLDAAGGGGELFF,TRBJ2-2,TRBV7-2
CASSIGDRGLSRRRNEKFF,TRBJ2-1,TRBV19
CASSFSGTGGRETQYF,TRBJ2-5,TRBV7-6
CASSAGTSGRRYEQYF,TRBJ2-7,TRBV5-4
CATSRDQGVEGWYQETQYF,TRBJ2-5,TRBV15
CAWSAPGGTETQYF,TRBJ2-5,TRBV30
CASSLTGLNTEAFF,TRBJ1-1,TRBV11-3
CASSGLIAGGSTDTQYF,TRBJ2-3,TRBV9
CASSLEQTGSGWTEAFF,TRBJ1-1,TRBV7-8
CASSLNQGGRGYTF,TRBJ1-2,TRBV27
CASSVLYLGGAPDSGNTIYF,TRBJ1-3,TRBV5-1
CASSLGGFPLYGYTF,TRBJ1-2,TRBV7-2
CASSSPGQGSYEQYF,TRBJ2-7,TRBV5-4
CASSLGTVGYEQYF,TRBJ2-7,TRBV3-1/TRBV3-2
CASSTSGNTIYF,TRBJ1-3,TRBV4-2
CSVEEGGSNYGYTF,TRBJ1-2,TRBV29-1
CASSLGTGIGNTIYF,TRBJ1-3,TRBV28
CASTSHSGTDTQYF,TRBJ2-3,TRBV3-1/TRBV3-2
CASSLLGTGDYEQYF,TRBJ2-7,TRBV28
CASSLGGTSGRAKQYF,TRBJ2-7,TRBV28
CASSLEDSWWTEAFF,TRBJ1-1,TRBV5-1
CASSLVAVTQYF,TRBJ2-3,TRBV11-2
CASSLESGTHVQFF,TRBJ2-1,TRBV5-4
CASSLGTVRIGVEQYF,TRBJ2-7,TRBV5-6
CASSQDPRQGASYEQYF,TRBJ2-7,TRBV3-1/TRBV3-2
CAISGEQGTDTQYF,TRBJ2-3,TRBV10-3
CASGSGGANEKLFF,TRBJ1-4,TRBV5-1
CASSTGGQLTGELFF,TRBJ2-2,TRBV5-1
CASSNGWSGQGSEKLFF,TRBJ1-4,TRBV25-1
CASSPSGRALSSYEQYF,TRBJ2-7,TRBV6-6
CASSSAAPRAGELFF,TRBJ2-2,TRBV27
CASSLESGTGTGELFF,TRBJ2-2,TRBV7-6
CASSKVGGAYNEQFF,TRBJ2-1,TRBV14
CASTDRVSPVGPRGTEAFF,TRBJ1-1,TRBV19
CASSLGLASEAFF,TRBJ1-1,TRBV11-3
CASSRQQGITEAFF,TRBJ1-1,TRBV27